Following are 18 T cell receptor beta chains from one sample sequenced in a study of T cell responses to AZD1222 COVID-19 vaccine. Profiling relied on immunoSEQ multiplex PCR, and the TCRdb table lists in-frame clones only, not all of them. Of approximately 180,000 clones in the sample, roughly 90% were seen once. This material consisted of peripheral blood, taken on day 0 of AZD1222 vaccination. The origin of the receptors is an adult in good health.

The V and J genes are TRBV10-1 and TRBJ1-5; 7 nucleotides align to TRBD1. Germline CDR1 WNHNN, CDR2 SYGVQD (reference sequence). CDR3 size: 13 residues. V dropped 7 bases and J dropped 2; count of bases not matched to a gene: 2. CDR3 sequence: CASTGQGNQPQHF. CDR3 bases: TGCGCCAGCACAGGACAGGGCAATCAGCCCCAGCATTTT.

This clone occurred once. The CDR3 nucleotides read TGTGCCAGTAGTATAGCGTCAGGGACAGAGACCCAGTACTTC. Protein: CASSIASGTETQYF. The chain links TRBV19 to TRBJ2-5; tentatively, D is TRBD1 or TRBD2 (5 bases each). The germline V gene has CDR1 LNHDA and CDR2 SQIVND (reference sequence). Deletions cut 1 base from V and 4 bases from J, with 10 bases between. This CDR3 comprises 14 residues.

This clone appeared a single time. The V call is TRBV3-1 (or the pseudogene TRBV3-2), the J call TRBJ2-7; D ambiguous. CDR1 LGHDT and CDR2 YNNKEL come from the germline V gene (reference sequence). The CDR3 length is 15 residues. V was trimmed by 1 base and J by 1 base, leaving 11 bases between them. CDR3 DNA sequence: TGTGCCAGCAGCCAAGTTCCGGTCGGTTCCTACGAGCAGTACTTC. Protein product: CASSQVPVGSYEQYF.

V gene TRBV30 combines with J gene TRBJ2-3, with unresolved D. The CDR3 totals 15 residues. The germline gives CDR1 GTSNPN, CDR2 SVGIG (reference sequence). Deletions cut 4 bases from V and 4 bases from J, with 18 bases between. The CDR3 loop reads CAWTEAQAVADTQYF. In DNA, the CDR3 is TGTGCCTGGACTGAAGCGCAGGCCGTTGCAGATACGCAGTATTTT.

The chain carries TRBV19 and TRBJ1-2; D not resolved. CDR3 length: 11 residues. V gave up 3 bases and J gave up 6 bases, with 5 bases separating them. Germline CDR1 reads LNHDA; CDR2 reads SQIVND (reference sequence). CDR3 coding DNA: TGTGCCAGTAGTATTCAGGATGGCTACACCTTC. Its translation: CASSIQDGYTF.

V usage is TRBV30 and J usage is TRBJ1-2; D is uncertain. V gave up 6 bases and J gave up 0 bases, with 17 bases separating them. The germline V gene encodes CDR1 GTSNPN and CDR2 SVGIG (reference sequence). This CDR3 is 15 amino acids long. The CDR3 spells CACKVQPEANYGYTF. CDR3 nucleotide sequence: TGTGCCTGTAAAGTACAACCCGAAGCTAACTATGGCTACACCTTC.

The J gene is TRBJ2-3, the V gene TRBV5-6; TRBD1 or TRBD2 may be the D gene (6 bases each). The CDR3 is 16 residues long. Germline assignment: CDR1 SGHDT and CDR2 YYEEEE. Trimming stripped 1 base from V and 4 bases from J, with 16 bases between. The CDR3 nucleotides read TGTGCCAGCAGCTTGAGGGGTTTAGGGGGGTCAGATACGCAGTATTTT. Amino acids: CASSLRGLGGSDTQYF.

The chain couples TRBV3-1 (or the pseudogene TRBV3-2) to TRBJ1-2; D possibly corresponds to TRBD1 (5 bases). The CDR3 runs to 14 residues. With 0 bases removed from V and 5 bases from J, the gap between germline ends came to 10 bases. Germline values: CDR1 LGHDT, CDR2 YNNKEL (reference sequence). CDR3 coding DNA: TGTGCCAGCAGCCAAGATCTCCAGGGTTATGGCTACACCTTC. Translating gives CASSQDLQGYGYTF.

The V call is TRBV5-1, the J call TRBJ2-1; no clear D. The CDR3 has 13 amino acids. Looked up from germline, CDR1 is SGHRS and CDR2 is YFSETQ. The germline V and J ends were trimmed by 2 bases and 9 bases, with 12 bases remaining between them. CDR3 DNA sequence: TGCGCCAGCAGCTTTACAGTGGCCAGTGAGCAGTTCTTC. It translates to CASSFTVASEQFF.

The rearrangement links TRBV6-5 to TRBJ2-7, with D possibly being TRBD1 (6 bases). V lost 0 bases, J lost 2 bases, and 11 bases lay in between. The CDR3 totals 15 residues. Per germline, CDR1 MNHEY and CDR2 SVGAGI. CDR3 region: CASSYSRTVTYEQYF. As DNA, the CDR3 is TGTGCCAGCAGTTACTCGAGGACAGTTACCTACGAGCAGTACTTC.

The chain joins TRBV30 to TRBJ2-3; TRBD1 matches 8 bases. The ends lost 4 bases at V and 2 bases at J; junction bases unmatched: 8. The CDR3 has 15 amino acids. Per the germline V gene, CDR1 is GTSNPN and CDR2 is SVGIG (reference sequence). CDR3 in amino acids: CAWTRTGLPTDTQYF. The CDR3 bases are TGTGCCTGGACGCGGACAGGGCTCCCCACAGATACGCAGTATTTT.

The gene calls are TRBV7-9 and TRBJ2-5; the D gene is possibly TRBD2 (6 bases). The germline V and J ends were trimmed by 1 base and 5 bases, with 8 bases remaining between them. CDR3 length: 13 amino acids. Germline V gene lookup returns CDR1 SEHNR and CDR2 FQNEAQ (reference sequence). CDR3 sequence reads: CASSLGGVETQYF. CDR3 coding DNA: TGTGCCAGCAGCTTAGGGGGGGTGGAGACCCAGTACTTC.

The chain uses TRBV19 and TRBJ1-1; tentative D call: TRBD1 (5 bases). The CDR3 runs 14 residues. Germline CDR1 and CDR2: LNHDA and SQIVND (reference sequence). V was clipped by 6 bases and J by 10 bases, with 21 bases between them. The CDR3 loop reads CASSGTPPRDGAFF. The DNA of the CDR3 is TGTGCCAGTAGCGGGACTCCACCCCGGGACGGAGCTTTCTTT.

The chain has TRBV7-3 and TRBJ2-2; D unresolved. Per germline, CDR1 SGHTA and CDR2 FQGTGA. This CDR3 comprises 14 residues. V shed 4 bases and J shed 1 base, with 7 bases lying between them. The CDR3 protein is CASSSTVNTGELFF. The CDR3 DNA is TGTGCCAGCAGCTCCACAGTGAACACCGGGGAGCTGTTTTTT.

This chain joins TRBV11-2 and TRBJ1-2, with TRBD1 as a possible D gene (5 bases). The germline V and J ends were trimmed by 3 bases and 3 bases, with 5 bases remaining between them. CDR3 length: 12 residues. Per the germline V gene, CDR1 is SGHAT and CDR2 is FQNNGV. This CDR3 is CASSFRDYGYTF. The CDR3, as DNA: TGTGCCAGCAGCTTCAGGGACTATGGCTACACCTTC.

The chain employs TRBV25-1 and TRBJ1-2; no firm D call. The CDR3 length is 14 residues. Per germline, CDR1 MGHDK and CDR2 SYGVNS. The V end was cut by 3 bases, the J end by 4 bases, with 12 bases between. CDR3 sequence: CASSDEGPVYGYTF. The DNA of the CDR3 is TGTGCCAGCAGTGATGAAGGCCCGGTCTATGGCTACACCTTC.

The chain combines TRBV3-1 (or the pseudogene TRBV3-2) with TRBJ2-7, with TRBD2 matching over 13 bases. CDR3 length: 15 residues. V dropped 5 bases and J dropped 4; count of bases not matched to a gene: 5. CDR1 and CDR2 (germline): LGHDT, YNNKEL (reference sequence). The CDR3 nucleotides are TGTGCCAGCAGCGCACTAGCGGGAGGGGCTTACGAGCAGTACTTC. Translated: CASSALAGGAYEQYF.

This chain uses TRBV11-2 with TRBJ2-2; 12 nucleotides line up with TRBD2. The CDR3 spans 16 residues. The trim removed 6 bases at V and 5 bases at J, leaving 7 bases unmatched. Germline loops: CDR1 SGHAT, CDR2 FQNNGV. CDR3: CASRITGTSGTGELFF. The CDR3 DNA sequence: TGTGCCAGCAGAATAACCGGGACTAGCGGGACCGGGGAGCTGTTTTTT.